This T cell receptor beta chain was documented in a study of long-term antiretroviral therapy in people with HIV. Study results and caveats: ART adherence, viral resistance and therapy changes were undocumented. Once patients were on ART, diversity went higher but still fell short of transplant donor controls.

Per germline, CDR1 SGHTA and CDR2 FQGNSA. J gave up 4 bases and V 0 bases, and 5 bases lay outside the gene matches. This CDR3 has 15 amino acids. With survey level as its setting, the immunoSEQ assay was v3.0. Target depth was roughly 35,000-55,000 T-cell genomes per sample. This table comes from immunoSEQ multiplex PCR, and its TCRdb copy is limited to in-frame clones, with some not included. Among about 36,000 clones listed, around 79% were seen once. Comments on this clone: Antigen specificity is unknown.

Cryopreserved PBMC, at about 0.95-10 million per sample, were present before DNA extraction. This TCR derives from a man aged 18 to 35 with HIV. This sample comprised unsorted PBMCs, obtained 0.6 years after starting antiretroviral therapy. The chain carries TRBV7-2 and TRBJ1-2; TRBD1 agrees at 7 bases. This CDR3 is CASSLAAGGLYGYTF. The CDR3 DNA is TGTGCCAGCAGCTTAGCGGCAGGGGGGCTCTATGGCTACACCTTC.